Each of the 2 T cell receptor beta chains below was sequenced from the same sample in a study of beta chain features in type 1 diabetes. Expressed TCRB transcripts were sequenced, since all the RNA that had been isolated was reverse transcribed. Clones were read by immunoSEQ multiplex PCR, and TCRdb kept only the in-frame ones, dropping some. The sample lists 300,000 to 400,000 clones; roughly 12% were seen once. Sequenced input: naive CD4+ T cells from blood. The receptors here all came from a man aged 18-30 years in good health.

This clone occurred a few times. The gene calls are TRBV9 and TRBJ1-5; D perhaps matches TRBD1 (6 bases). This CDR3 contains 14 residues. The V end lost 5 bases, the J end lost 6 bases, and 15 bases lay between the germline ends. Germline assignment: CDR1 SGDLS and CDR2 YYNGEE. This CDR3 reads CASSGGGSGQPQHF. The CDR3 DNA sequence: TGTGCCAGCAGTGGGGGGGGCAGCGGTCAGCCCCAGCATTTT.

This clone occurred a few times. CDR3 sequence (DNA): TGTGCCAGCAGCGTAGGCAGGGCGTACACCGGGGAGCTGTTTTTT. Translation: CASSVGRAYTGELFF. J is TRBJ2-2 and V is TRBV9; the D gene is possibly TRBD1 (5 bases). Per germline, CDR1 SGDLS and CDR2 YYNGEE. The germline V and J ends were trimmed by 0 bases and 3 bases, with 9 bases remaining between them. The CDR3 length is 15 residues.